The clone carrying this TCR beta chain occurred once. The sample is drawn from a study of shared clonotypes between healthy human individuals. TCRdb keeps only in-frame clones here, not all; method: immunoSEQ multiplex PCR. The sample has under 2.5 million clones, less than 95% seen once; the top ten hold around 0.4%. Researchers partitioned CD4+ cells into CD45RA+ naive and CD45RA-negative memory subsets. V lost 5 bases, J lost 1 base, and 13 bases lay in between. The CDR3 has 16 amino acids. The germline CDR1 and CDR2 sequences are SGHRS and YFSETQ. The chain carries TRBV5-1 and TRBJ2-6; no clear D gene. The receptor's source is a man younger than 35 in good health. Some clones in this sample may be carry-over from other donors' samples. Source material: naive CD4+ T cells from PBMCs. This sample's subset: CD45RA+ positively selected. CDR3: CASSDGRSSGANVLTF. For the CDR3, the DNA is TGCGCCAGCAGTGACGGGCGTTCTTCTGGGGCCAACGTCCTGACTTTC.